One and the same sample provided the 23 T cell receptor beta chains below, sequenced in a study of T cells in Graves' hyperthyroidism and ophthalmopathy (dated by TCRdb to the late 2010s). Library creation used multiplex PCR. The sequencer listed for this sample is Illumina HiSeq 2000. Amplification of TCR beta CDR3 regions was carried out from RNA transcripts. The TCR CDR3 was subjected to a first round of RT-PCR using the HTBI primer set and the Qiagen OneStep RT-PCR kit. Starting from the raw public reads, TCRdb applied fastp trimming at Q25, assembled clones with MiXCR and retained in-frame beta chains. A single entry per CDR3 protein holds the most common genes and DNA from its merged rows. This sample comprises hundreds of thousands of distinct CDR3 sequences, about 16% of them detected only once. 2.5% to 4% of the sample comes from the top ten. Sample: blood. Source of these receptors: a woman in her forties with Graves' ophthalmopathy.

This clonotype has ten or more counts. This CDR3 is CASSEGRQETQYF. DNA of the CDR3: TGTGCCAGCAGCGAGGGCAGACAAGAGACCCAGTACTTC. The chain links TRBV11-2 to TRBJ2-5, with D possibly being TRBD2 (5 bases). Germline CDR1 is SGHAT and CDR2 is FQNNGV. The length of the CDR3 is 13 residues. Trimming pared 5 bases from V and 2 bases from J, leaving 9 bases between. Using reference TRBV11-2 and TRBJ2-5 for the parts outside the CDR3, the full variable domain is EAGVAQSPRYKIIEKRQSVAFWCNPISGHATLYWYQQILGQGPKLLIQFQNNGVVDDSQLPKDRFSAERLKGVDSTLKIQPAKLEDSAVYLCASSEGRQETQYFGPGTRLLVL.

J is TRBJ2-7 and V is TRBV2; D tentatively fits TRBD1 or TRBD2 (6 bases each). V was cut by 7 bases and J by 6 bases, with 16 bases left in between. Germline assignment: CDR1 SNHLY and CDR2 FYNNEI. The CDR3 consists of 13 residues. The CDR3 here is CASNQGGTLEQYF. DNA of the CDR3: TGTGCCAGCAATCAAGGGGGGACCCTCGAGCAGTACTTC.

Notes on this clonotype: It may be a read error: a sequence one base away is much more abundant. The rearrangement joins TRBV20-1 to TRBJ2-1; D gene ambiguous. The CDR3 has 15 amino acids. Trimming removed 6 bases from V and 5 bases from J, with 20 bases in between. Germline V gene sequence: CDR1 DFQATT, CDR2 SNEGSKA (reference sequence). The CDR3 loop reads CSAPPRRWENNEQFF. CDR3 DNA: TGCAGTGCCCCGCCCAGACGGTGGGAAAACAATGAGCAGTTCTTC.

This clonotype turned up a few times. Written as DNA, the CDR3 is TGTGCCAGCAGTCCGTCCGGGACAGGCAGCAATCAGCCCCAGCATTTT. This translates into CASSPSGTGSNQPQHF. The V gene is TRBV27, the J gene TRBJ1-5; TRBD1 aligns across 8 bases. Germline V CDR1 and CDR2: MNHEY, SMNVEV (reference sequence). CDR3 length equals 16 residues. With 5 bases clipped from V and 1 base from J, the junction kept 7 bases outside the gene matches.

This chain connects TRBV30 to TRBJ2-3; 9 bases align to TRBD2. The germline gives CDR1 GTSNPN, CDR2 SVGIG (reference sequence). Losses at the gene ends were 2 bases for V and 1 base for J; bases not matched to a gene: 4. The CDR3 has 15 amino acids. CDR3 protein: CAWSLASGGTDTQYF. CDR3 DNA sequence: TGTGCCTGGAGTTTGGCTAGCGGGGGCACAGATACGCAGTATTTT. Filled out from reference TRBV30 and TRBJ2-3, the complete variable domain reads SQTIHQWPATLVQPVGSPLSLECTVEGTSNPNLYWYRQAAGRGLQLLFYSVGIGQISSEVPQNLSASRPQDRQFILSSKKLLLSDSGFYLCAWSLASGGTDTQYFGPGTRLTVL.

The chain uses TRBV5-1 and TRBJ1-6; 8 bases align to TRBD1. CDR3 length equals 16 residues. V shed 0 bases, J shed 14 bases, and the junction held 13 bases outside the gene matches. Germline-derived CDR1 and CDR2 are SGHRS and YFSETQ. The chain's CDR3 is CASSLDRTGTLPSLHF. In DNA form, the CDR3 reads TGCGCCAGCAGCTTGGACCGGACAGGGACCCTTCCGTCCCTCCACTTT. Full variable domain (outside the CDR3, taken from reference TRBV5-1 and TRBJ1-6): KAGVTQTPRYLIKTRGQQVTLSCSPISGHRSVSWYQQTPGQGLQFLFEYFSETQRNKGNFPGRFSGRQFSNSRSEMNVSTLELGDSALYLCASSLDRTGTLPSLHFGNGTRLTVT.

The chain employs TRBV6-5 and TRBJ1-1; D is unclear. From germline, CDR1 is MNHEY and CDR2 SVGAGI. Trimming left V 0 bases short and J 6 bases short, with 11 bases between. There are 14 residues in the CDR3. The DNA for the CDR3 is TGTGCCAGCAGTTACTCGATCCGGCAGCCTGAAGCTTTCTTT. Its translation is CASSYSIRQPEAFF.

This clonotype was picked up many times. The gene calls are TRBV3-1 and TRBJ2-2; 10 bases match TRBD1. The junction had 1 base not matched to a gene; V was cut back by 4 bases and J by 2 bases. The CDR3 sequence is 15 residues long. Germline V gives CDR1 LGHDT, CDR2 YNNKEL (reference sequence). CDR3 loop: CASSRDRGNTGELFF. Here the CDR3 DNA reads TGTGCCAGCAGCCGGGACAGGGGTAACACCGGGGAGCTGTTTTTT.

Comment on this clonotype: At one boundary the junction diverges from the germline segment, which might be a read error. The V call is TRBV2, the J call TRBJ2-5; D is unresolved. In germline, CDR1 is SNHLY, CDR2 FYNNEI. The CDR3 length is 11 residues. This CDR3 reads CAGSTEETQYF. The DNA for the CDR3 is TGTGCCGGCAGCACCGAAGAGACCCAGTACTTC.

This clonotype has ten or more counts. CDR3 nucleotide sequence: TGTGCCAGCAGTTTGAGGACTAGCGGGAGGGCCAAGTCCTACGAGCAGTACTTC. Translating it yields CASSLRTSGRAKSYEQYF. This chain uses TRBV27 with TRBJ2-7; 15 bases are a match to TRBD2. The CDR3 loop spans 18 amino acids. Germline trimming cut 3 bases from V and 1 base from J; bases unmatched to any gene: 7. Germline CDR1 and CDR2: MNHEY and SMNVEV (reference sequence).

The rearrangement links TRBV6-1 to TRBJ1-5; TRBD1 matches 12 bases. V was pared by 6 bases and J by 6 bases, with 12 bases of the junction left unmatched. Germline V gene lookup returns CDR1 MNHNS and CDR2 SASEGT. CDR3 length: 17 residues. This chain's CDR3 is CASRDTPGQGATQPQHF. The CDR3 DNA reads TGTGCCAGCAGAGATACGCCGGGACAGGGGGCGACTCAGCCCCAGCATTTT.

The table lists this clonotype with many counts. V gene TRBV5-1 combines with J gene TRBJ2-7; D unclear. Germline V gene data show CDR1 as SGHRS and CDR2 as YFSETQ. The V end lost 0 bases, the J end lost 2 bases, and 15 bases lay between the germline ends. The CDR3 is 16 amino acids. This CDR3 reads CASSLGANDATYEQYF. The CDR3 coding sequence is TGCGCCAGCAGCTTGGGGGCGAACGACGCTACCTACGAGCAGTACTTC.

Ten or more counts support this clonotype. J is TRBJ2-5 and V is TRBV5-1; 7 bases are shared with TRBD2. Germline V CDR1 and CDR2: SGHRS, YFSETQ. J gave up 4 bases and V 3 bases, and 6 bases lay outside the gene matches. The CDR3 has 14 amino acids. The CDR3 region is CASSSAGILETQYF. CDR3 nucleotide sequence: TGCGCCAGCAGCTCAGCGGGAATCTTAGAGACCCAGTACTTC.

Ten or more counts support this clonotype. V usage is TRBV28 and J usage is TRBJ2-1; D perhaps matches TRBD2 (5 bases). The V end lost 4 bases, the J end lost 0 bases, and 13 bases lay between the germline ends. CDR3 length: 16 amino acids. Germline CDR1 MDHEN, CDR2 SYDVKM. The CDR3 here is CASSSPTGSSYNEQFF. The CDR3 DNA reads TGTGCCAGCAGTTCCCCAACTGGGAGCTCCTACAATGAGCAGTTCTTC.

This clonotype was detected ten times or more. The chain is built from TRBV2 and TRBJ2-2, with a tentative D call TRBD1 (6 bases). This CDR3 has 15 amino acids. V lost 7 bases and J lost 4, with 16 bases in between. Germline V CDR1 and CDR2: SNHLY, FYNNEI. Here the CDR3 DNA reads TGTGCCAGCACCGCACAGGGCCAGACCACCGGGGAGCTGTTTTTT. Protein product: CASTAQGQTTGELFF.

Many counts were recorded for this clonotype. The V gene is TRBV6-1, the J gene TRBJ2-3; 10 bases match TRBD1. This CDR3 contains 15 residues. The V gene end was trimmed by 5 bases and the J gene end by 3 bases; junction bases not matched to a gene: 5. Germline lookup yields CDR1 MNHNS and CDR2 SASEGT. The CDR3 sequence: CASSYGTGDTDTQYF. The CDR3 DNA reads TGTGCCAGCAGTTATGGGACAGGGGATACAGATACGCAGTATTTT.

This clonotype was recorded at least ten times. The CDR3 loop is CASSLALGTGGYEQYF. The CDR3 DNA is TGCGCCAGCAGCTTGGCCTTAGGGACAGGGGGATACGAGCAGTACTTC. The chain links TRBV5-1 to TRBJ2-7, with 11 bases fitting TRBD1. Trimming removed 0 bases from V and 4 bases from J; junction bases left unmatched: 6. The length of the CDR3 is 16 residues. Germline CDR1 is SGHRS and CDR2 is YFSETQ.

The gene calls are TRBV3-1 and TRBJ2-1, with 10 nucleotides matching TRBD2. The length of the CDR3 is 16 residues. Germline loops: CDR1 LGHDT, CDR2 YNNKEL (reference sequence). V shed 0 bases, J shed 10 bases, and the junction held 9 bases outside the gene matches. CDR3 coding DNA: TGTGCCAGCAGCCAAGATATTACTAGCGGGATGGGGGAGCAGTTCTTC. Residues: CASSQDITSGMGEQFF.

This clonotype was detected a few times. The V call is TRBV4-1, the J call TRBJ2-3; unclear D gene. This CDR3 has 15 residues. V was clipped by 0 bases and J by 4 bases, with 11 bases between them. The germline gives CDR1 MGHRA, CDR2 YSYEKL. CDR3 region: CASSQDKTSADTQYF. The CDR3 DNA reads TGCGCCAGCAGCCAAGACAAAACATCGGCAGATACGCAGTATTTT.

Many counts were recorded for this clonotype. At one end the junction does not follow the germline gene, possibly because of a read error. V and J are TRBV11-2 and TRBJ2-1; D gene uncertain. Germline CDR1 reads SGHAT; CDR2 reads FQNNGV. The CDR3 runs 13 residues. CDR3 amino acids: CASSFNSHNEQFF. The DNA of the CDR3 is TGTGCCAGCAGCTTTAACTCCCACAATGAGCAGTTCTTC.

This clonotype was seen a few times. The genes are TRBV20-1 and TRBJ1-2; no reliable D call. V was pared by 6 bases and J by 4 bases, with 12 bases between. Germline CDR1 DFQATT, CDR2 SNEGSKA (reference sequence). The CDR3 loop spans 12 amino acids. CDR3 nucleotides: TGCAGTGCCATCGACAAGGGCTATGGCTACACCTTC. Amino acid sequence: CSAIDKGYGYTF.

This clonotype was found many times. The chain links TRBV20-1 to TRBJ2-3, with 10 bases that match TRBD2. The germline gives CDR1 DFQATT, CDR2 SNEGSKA (reference sequence). The ends lost 5 bases at V and 6 bases at J; junction bases unmatched: 17. The CDR3 sequence is 17 residues long. The CDR3 loop is CSAFGLVSSGSPDTQYF. CDR3 in DNA: TGCAGTGCTTTTGGCCTCGTTTCTAGCGGGAGCCCGGATACGCAGTATTTT.

This sequence joins TRBV7-9 and TRBJ2-1, with TRBD2 matching 11 bases. From germline, CDR1 is SEHNR and CDR2 FQNEAQ (reference sequence). Trimming at V came to 4 bases and at J to 7 bases, leaving 9 bases not matched to a gene. There are 16 residues in the CDR3. The CDR3 DNA reads as TGTGCCAGCAGCTCGCTGACTAGCGGGGATGGGAATGAGCAGTTCTTC. Its protein is CASSSLTSGDGNEQFF.